A single sample is the source of the 19 T cell receptor beta chains below, sequenced in a study of blood T cell repertoires in COVID-19 (dated by TCRdb to about 2020). The library was built by means of the immunoSEQ multiplex PCR assay. The immuneACCESS repertoire file appears here via TCRdb, limited to in-frame rearrangements. These files lack a portion of the clones; in checked studies, under half of the deficit traces to unresolved V genes, and the cause of the others is not known. The sample profile shows around 300,000 clones; around nine tenths of them were found once. The ten largest clones take up 1% of the sample. Sequencing was carried out using peripheral blood. Every receptor here comes from a man aged 45-60 years with active or convalescent COVID-19.

V and J are TRBV28 and TRBJ2-1, with 9 bases matching TRBD1. The CDR3 runs 15 residues. From germline, CDR1 is MDHEN and CDR2 SYDVKM. V dropped 6 bases and J dropped 6; count of bases not matched to a gene: 9. The CDR3 coding sequence is TGTGCCAGCAGGGGGACAGGGATAGGGGCCAATGAGCAGTTCTTC. It yields the protein CASRGTGIGANEQFF.

DNA for the CDR3: TGTGCCAGCAGCCTCCCGACAGAGAACACTGAAGCTTTCTTT. Translating gives CASSLPTENTEAFF. This sequence joins TRBV5-8 and TRBJ1-1, with D perhaps matching TRBD1 (5 bases). The CDR3 totals 14 residues. V was clipped by 4 bases and J by 1 base, with 11 bases between them. CDR1 and CDR2 (germline): SGHTS, YDEGEE. Variable domain in full (rest from reference TRBV5-8 and TRBJ1-1): EAGVTQSPTHLIKTRGQQATLRCSPISGHTSVYWYQQALGLGLQFLLWYDEGEERNRGNFPPRFSGRQFPNYSSELNVNALELEDSALYLCASSLPTENTEAFFGQGTRLTVV.

The chain employs TRBV6-5 and TRBJ1-6; D uncertain. The CDR3 is 16 residues long. CDR1 MNHEY and CDR2 SVGAGI come from the germline V gene. V lost 4 bases, J lost 0 bases, and 10 bases lay in between. CDR3 sequence reads: CASSFTRSSYNSPLHF. CDR3 bases: TGTGCCAGCAGTTTCACACGGAGCTCCTATAATTCACCCCTCCACTTT.

V is TRBV4-1 and J is TRBJ1-2, with TRBD1 matching over 7 bases. CDR3 length: 16 residues. Trimming cost V 1 base and J 2 bases; bases outside gene matches: 7. Germline values: CDR1 MGHRA, CDR2 YSYEKL. CDR3 in amino acids: CASSQGFLQGNYGYTF. The DNA of the CDR3 is TGCGCCAGCAGCCAAGGGTTTCTACAGGGGAACTATGGCTACACCTTC.

The chain is built from TRBV18 and TRBJ1-2, with D perhaps TRBD1 (6 bases). Germline loops: CDR1 KGHSH, CDR2 LQKENI. The CDR3 is made up of 16 amino acids. V dropped 2 bases and J dropped 4 bases, with 17 bases sitting between them. The chain's CDR3 is CASSPVTGTMRYGYTF. The CDR3 bases are TGTGCCAGCTCACCAGTCACAGGGACCATGCGCTATGGCTACACCTTC.

CDR3 sequence: CASSQDPPGSGTYNEQFF. CDR3 bases: TGTGCCAGCAGCCAAGATCCCCCCGGTAGCGGGACCTACAATGAGCAGTTCTTC. V and J are TRBV3-1 (or the pseudogene TRBV3-2) and TRBJ2-1, with TRBD2 identical over 8 bases. J gave up 2 bases and V 0 bases, and 9 bases lay outside the gene matches. Germline V gene sequence: CDR1 LGHDT, CDR2 YNNKEL (reference sequence). The CDR3 is made up of 18 amino acids.

The chain is built from TRBV3-1 (or the pseudogene TRBV3-2) and TRBJ1-2; the D gene is possibly TRBD1 (5 bases). Trimming took off 2 bases at V and 5 bases at J, with 6 bases between the two ends. This CDR3 is built from 12 residues. CDR1 is LGHDT and CDR2 is YNNKEL in the germline V gene (reference sequence). CDR3 nucleotide sequence: TGTGCCAGCAGCCAATCAGGGTATGGCTACACCTTC. It yields the protein CASSQSGYGYTF.

The CDR3 DNA reads TGTGCCAGCAGCCCCCCTAGCGGGAGGACCTACAATGAGCAGTTCTTC. It encodes CASSPPSGRTYNEQFF. The genes are TRBV7-9 and TRBJ2-1; 11 positions match TRBD2. CDR1 is SEHNR and CDR2 is FQNEAQ in the germline V gene (reference sequence). Germline trimming cut 5 bases from V and 2 bases from J; bases unmatched to any gene: 5. The CDR3 is made up of 16 amino acids.

This rearrangement joins TRBV9 to TRBJ1-4; 7 nucleotides agree with TRBD1. The germline V gene has CDR1 SGDLS and CDR2 YYNGEE. There are 15 residues in the CDR3. Unmatched junction bases numbered 3, after V lost 3 bases and J lost 1 base. DNA of the CDR3: TGTGCCAGCAGCGCCTACAGGGGAACTAATGAAAAACTGTTTTTT. Its translation: CASSAYRGTNEKLFF.

CDR3 bases: TGTGCCAGCAGCTTAGTCCCCCCTAGCGGGAAGAACACCGGGGAGCTGTTTTTT. Protein: CASSLVPPSGKNTGELFF. The chain is built from TRBV7-3 and TRBJ2-2, with 9 nucleotides matching TRBD2. The V gene end was trimmed by 2 bases and the J gene end by 1 base; junction bases not matched to a gene: 8. The germline V gene has CDR1 SGHTA and CDR2 FQGTGA. CDR3 size: 18 residues.

This clone was found once. This CDR3 is also generated by other DNA sequences in the sample. The rearrangement links TRBV9 to TRBJ2-5; a possible D gene is TRBD1 (7 bases). The V gene lost 0 bases and the J gene lost 4 bases, with 10 bases spanning the gap. Per germline, CDR1 SGDLS and CDR2 YYNGEE. CDR3 length: 14 amino acids. CDR3 DNA sequence: TGTGCCAGCAGCGTAGGGCAGGGGGGAGAGACCCAGTACTTC. Its protein is CASSVGQGGETQYF.

CDR3 nucleotide sequence: TGTGCCAGCTCACCACGACAGAGAGGAGAGACCCAGTACTTC. It translates to CASSPRQRGETQYF. The chain recombines TRBV18 with TRBJ2-5, with D perhaps matching TRBD1 (5 bases). CDR3 length: 14 amino acids. Germline lookup yields CDR1 KGHSH and CDR2 LQKENI. Trimming took off 1 base at V and 4 bases at J, with 10 bases between the two ends.

The V call is TRBV19, the J call TRBJ2-7, with 10 bases that match TRBD1. Germline CDR1 is LNHDA and CDR2 is SQIVND (reference sequence). J gave up 4 bases and V 4 bases, and 4 bases lay outside the gene matches. This CDR3 comprises 14 residues. CDR3 coding DNA: TGTGCCAGTAGTAAACGGGACAGGGGATACGAGCAGTACTTC. It specifies CASSKRDRGYEQYF.

This clone was counted a few times. The chain links TRBV7-2 to TRBJ1-1, with D perhaps matching TRBD1 (5 bases). Germline CDR1 and CDR2: SGHTA and FQGNSA. V was pared by 2 bases and J by 0 bases, with 10 bases between. The CDR3 spans 15 residues. The CDR3 sequence is CASSLPDSLNTEAFF. The CDR3 DNA reads as TGTGCCAGCAGCTTACCTGACAGCTTGAACACTGAAGCTTTCTTT.

The chain employs TRBV5-4 and TRBJ1-6; the D is unclear. V was pared by 0 bases and J by 13 bases, with 14 bases between. CDR3 length equals 14 residues. Germline V gene data show CDR1 as SGHNT and CDR2 as YYREEE (reference sequence). The CDR3 nucleotides are TGTGCCAGCAGCTTGGACAGTCTCCCTTACCCCCTCCACTTT. The encoded protein is CASSLDSLPYPLHF.

The chain has TRBV30 and TRBJ2-1; 11 bases match TRBD2. In germline, CDR1 is GTSNPN, CDR2 SVGIG (reference sequence). The CDR3 sequence is 14 residues long. J gave up 8 bases and V 3 bases, and 6 bases lay outside the gene matches. CDR3 coding DNA: TGTGCCTGGAGGCCTAGCGGGGGGTGGGATGAGCAGTTCTTC. Residues: CAWRPSGGWDEQFF.

J is TRBJ2-2 and V is TRBV9; TRBD2 might be the D (7 bases). Trimming cost V 4 bases and J 6 bases, with 16 bases left between them. The CDR3 is made up of 15 amino acids. Per germline, CDR1 SGDLS and CDR2 YYNGEE. CDR3 region: CASSPGRGRAGELFF. CDR3 bases: TGTGCCAGCAGCCCGGGGCGGGGGCGAGCCGGGGAGCTGTTTTTT.

The V and J genes are TRBV7-9 and TRBJ1-2; maybe TRBD1 (5 bases). The V gene lost 1 base and the J gene lost 0 bases, with 15 bases spanning the gap. This CDR3 is 17 amino acids long. In germline, CDR1 is SEHNR, CDR2 FQNEAQ (reference sequence). The CDR3 region has the DNA TGTGCCAGCAGCTTAGGATGGGGAACAGGCCCTAACTATGGCTACACCTTC. This sequence encodes CASSLGWGTGPNYGYTF.

V gene TRBV15 combines with J gene TRBJ1-5; TRBD1 might be the D (6 bases). This CDR3 spans 15 amino acids. V shed 1 base and J shed 4 bases, with 11 bases lying between them. Germline V gene lookup returns CDR1 LNHNV and CDR2 YYDKDF (reference sequence). CDR3 region: CATSRGTALNQPQHF. Written as DNA, the CDR3 is TGTGCCACCAGCAGAGGGACAGCCCTAAATCAGCCCCAGCATTTT.